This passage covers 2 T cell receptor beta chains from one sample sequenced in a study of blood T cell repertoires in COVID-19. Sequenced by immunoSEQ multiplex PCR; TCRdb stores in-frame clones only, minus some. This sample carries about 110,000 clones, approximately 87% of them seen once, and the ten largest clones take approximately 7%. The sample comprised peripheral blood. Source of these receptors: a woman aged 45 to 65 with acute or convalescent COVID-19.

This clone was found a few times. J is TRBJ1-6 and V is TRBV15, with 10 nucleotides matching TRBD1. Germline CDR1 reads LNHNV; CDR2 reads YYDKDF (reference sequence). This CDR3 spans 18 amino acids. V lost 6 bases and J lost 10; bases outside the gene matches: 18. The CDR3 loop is CATSGQPGQGNVESPLHF. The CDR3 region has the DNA TGTGCCACCAGTGGACAGCCGGGACAGGGGAATGTAGAATCACCCCTCCACTTT.

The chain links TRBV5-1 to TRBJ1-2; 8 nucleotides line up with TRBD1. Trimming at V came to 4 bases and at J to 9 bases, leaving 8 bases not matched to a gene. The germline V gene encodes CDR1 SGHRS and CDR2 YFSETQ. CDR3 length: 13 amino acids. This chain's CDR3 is CASSDGQGGRYTF. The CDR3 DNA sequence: TGCGCCAGCAGCGACGGACAGGGCGGGCGCTACACCTTC.